This T cell receptor (beta chain) emerged from a study of cytomegalovirus exposure and HLA in healthy donors. The CDR3 runs to 14 residues. Per the germline V gene, CDR1 is MDHEN and CDR2 is SYDVKM. Trimming took 5 bases from V and 7 from J, leaving 17 bases between them. PCR employed 60 Vbeta and 13 Jbeta primers. Profiling relied on immunoSEQ multiplex PCR, and the TCRdb table lists in-frame clones only, not all of them. The sample lists around 200,000 clones; less than 85% were seen once. Material for sequencing was PBMCs. The TCR was taken from a boy younger than 18 in good health and CMV-seronegative. The chain uses TRBV28 and TRBJ1-2, with D maybe TRBD1 (6 bases). CDR3 coding DNA: TGTGCCAGCAGTGGGGGCGTGGGGACGAGTGGCTACACCTTC. Its protein product is CASSGGVGTSGYTF.